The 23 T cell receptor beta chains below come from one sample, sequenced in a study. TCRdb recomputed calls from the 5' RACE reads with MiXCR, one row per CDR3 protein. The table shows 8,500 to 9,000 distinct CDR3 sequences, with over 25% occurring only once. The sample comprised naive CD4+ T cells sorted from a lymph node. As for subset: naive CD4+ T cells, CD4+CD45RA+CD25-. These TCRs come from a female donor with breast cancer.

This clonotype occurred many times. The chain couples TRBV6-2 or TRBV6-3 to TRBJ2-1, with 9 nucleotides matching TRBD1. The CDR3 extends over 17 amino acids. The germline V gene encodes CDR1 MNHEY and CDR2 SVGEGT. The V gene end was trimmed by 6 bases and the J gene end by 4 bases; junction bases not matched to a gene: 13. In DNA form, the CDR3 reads TGTGCCAGCAGAGACCAAACCGGGACAGGGACTTACAATGAGCAGTTCTTC. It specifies CASRDQTGTGTYNEQFF.

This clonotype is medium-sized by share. The CDR3 is CASSPAGGRAGANVLTF. The CDR3 coding sequence is TGTGCCAGCAGCCCCGCGGGGGGGAGGGCCGGGGCCAACGTCCTGACTTTC. The rearrangement uses TRBV27 and TRBJ2-6; 9 nucleotides align to TRBD2. This CDR3 spans 17 amino acids. From germline, CDR1 is MNHEY and CDR2 SMNVEV (reference sequence). V lost 6 bases, J lost 4 bases, and 10 bases stayed unmatched.

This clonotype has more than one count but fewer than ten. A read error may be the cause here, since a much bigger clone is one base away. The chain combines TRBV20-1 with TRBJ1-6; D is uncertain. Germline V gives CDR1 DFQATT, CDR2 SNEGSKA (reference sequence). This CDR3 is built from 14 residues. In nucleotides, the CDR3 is TGCAGTGCTAGAGATTCGGACCCAAATTCACCCCTCCGCTTT. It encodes CSARDSDPNSPLRF.

For the CDR3, the DNA is TGTGCCAGCAGCTCTTCAAGAAACTATGAGCAGTACTTC. This translates into CASSSSRNYEQYF. The V gene is TRBV7-8, the J gene TRBJ2-7, with D uncertain. CDR1 is SGHVS and CDR2 is FQNEAQ in the germline V gene. Trimming pared 4 bases from V and 7 bases from J, leaving 14 bases between. The CDR3 is 13 amino acids.

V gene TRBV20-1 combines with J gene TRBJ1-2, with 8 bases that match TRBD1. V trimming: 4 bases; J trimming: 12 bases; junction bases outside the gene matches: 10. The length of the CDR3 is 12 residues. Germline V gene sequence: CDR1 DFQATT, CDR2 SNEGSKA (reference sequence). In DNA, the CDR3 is TGCAGTGCTATGGACAGGGCAGTTGGAAACACCTTC. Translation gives CSAMDRAVGNTF.

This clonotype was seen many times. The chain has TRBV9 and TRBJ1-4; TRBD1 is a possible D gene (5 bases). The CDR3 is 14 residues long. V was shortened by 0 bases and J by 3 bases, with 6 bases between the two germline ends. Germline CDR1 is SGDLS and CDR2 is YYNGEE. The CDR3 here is CASSVAGANEKLFF. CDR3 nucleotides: TGTGCCAGCAGCGTAGCGGGGGCTAATGAAAAACTGTTTTTT.

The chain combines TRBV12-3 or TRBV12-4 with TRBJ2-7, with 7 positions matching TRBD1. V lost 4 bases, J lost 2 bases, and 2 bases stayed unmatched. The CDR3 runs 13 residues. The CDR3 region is CASSSGQTYEQYF. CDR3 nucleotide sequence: TGTGCCAGCAGTTCGGGACAGACCTACGAGCAGTACTTC.

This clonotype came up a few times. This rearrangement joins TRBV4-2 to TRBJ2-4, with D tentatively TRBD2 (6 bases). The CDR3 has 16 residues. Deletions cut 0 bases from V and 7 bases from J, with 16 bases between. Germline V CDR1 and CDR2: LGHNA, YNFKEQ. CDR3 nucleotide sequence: TGTGCCAGCAGCCAAGAGGCCGTGCTAGCGAGTAACATTCAGTACTTC. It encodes CASSQEAVLASNIQYF.

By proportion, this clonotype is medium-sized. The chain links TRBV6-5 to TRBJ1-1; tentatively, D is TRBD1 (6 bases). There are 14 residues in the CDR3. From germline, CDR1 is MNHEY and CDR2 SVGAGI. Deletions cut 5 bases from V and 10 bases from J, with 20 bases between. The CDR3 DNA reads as TGTGCCAGCAGTGGACTGCCCCACCAGGGGTTAGCTTTCTTT. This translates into CASSGLPHQGLAFF.

This CDR3 is CASSLQAGGSSYNEQFF. The CDR3 DNA follows: TGTGCCAGCAGCCTACAAGCGGGAGGCAGCTCCTACAATGAGCAGTTCTTC. The V call is TRBV7-9, the J call TRBJ2-1, with 9 bases lining up with TRBD2. V lost 5 bases to trimming and J lost 0 bases; unmatched junction nucleotides: 8. This CDR3 comprises 17 residues. CDR1 and CDR2 (germline): SEHNR, FQNEAQ (reference sequence). The variable domain in full, with the rest retrieved from reference TRBV7-9 and TRBJ2-1, is DTGVSQNPRHKITKRGQNVTFRCDPISEHNRLYWYRQTLGQGPEFLTYFQNEAQLEKSRLLSDRFSAERPKGSFSTLEIQRTEQGDSAMYLCASSLQAGGSSYNEQFFGPGTRLTVL.

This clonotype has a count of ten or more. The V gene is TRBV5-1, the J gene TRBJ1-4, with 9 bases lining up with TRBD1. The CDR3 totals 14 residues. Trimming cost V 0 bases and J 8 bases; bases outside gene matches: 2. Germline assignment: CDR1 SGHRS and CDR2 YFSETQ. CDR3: CASSLGTGEEKLFF. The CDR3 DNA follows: TGCGCCAGCAGCTTGGGGACAGGGGAAGAAAAACTGTTTTTT.

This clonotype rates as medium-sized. DNA of the CDR3: TGTGCCAGCAGCTTTTACTACGAGCAGTACTTC. The encoded protein is CASSFYYEQYF. The rearrangement uses TRBV7-2 and TRBJ2-7; D gene ambiguous. Germline CDR1 SGHTA, CDR2 FQGNSA. This CDR3 is 11 amino acids long. V lost 3 bases, J lost 3 bases, and 3 bases lay in between.

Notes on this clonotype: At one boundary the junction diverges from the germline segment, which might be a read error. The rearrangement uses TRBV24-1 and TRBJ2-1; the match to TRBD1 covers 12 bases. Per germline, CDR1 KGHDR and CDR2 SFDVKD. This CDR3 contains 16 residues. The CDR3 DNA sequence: TGTGCCACCAGTGGTCGGGACAGGGGGCCCTACAACGAGCAGTTCTTC. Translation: CATSGRDRGPYNEQFF.

The CDR3 region has the DNA TGCAGTGCCAAACCCCCGCTAGCGGGGGGCATTACCTACGAGCAGTACTTC. It is translated as CSAKPPLAGGITYEQYF. The V gene is TRBV20-1, the J gene TRBJ2-7; 11 bases align to TRBD2. Per the germline V gene, CDR1 is DFQATT and CDR2 is SNEGSKA (reference sequence). CDR3 length: 17 amino acids. Unmatched junction bases numbered 15, after V lost 6 bases and J lost 2 bases.

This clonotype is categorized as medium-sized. CDR3 in amino acids: CASSRGRTKETQYF. The DNA of the CDR3 is TGTGCCAGCAGCCGCGGGAGGACTAAAGAGACCCAGTACTTC. This chain uses TRBV7-8 with TRBJ2-5, with 8 bases matching TRBD2. The CDR3 is 14 amino acids. V dropped 5 bases and J dropped 3; count of bases not matched to a gene: 5. The germline CDR1 and CDR2 sequences are SGHVS and FQNEAQ.

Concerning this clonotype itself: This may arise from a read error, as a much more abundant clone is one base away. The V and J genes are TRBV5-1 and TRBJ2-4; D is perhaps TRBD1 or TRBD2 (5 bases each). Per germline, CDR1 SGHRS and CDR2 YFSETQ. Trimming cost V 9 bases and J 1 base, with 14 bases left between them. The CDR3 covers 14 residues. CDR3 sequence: CATPNWGAKNIQYF. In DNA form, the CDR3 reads TGCGCCACCCCGAACTGGGGGGCCAAAAACATTCAGTACTTC.

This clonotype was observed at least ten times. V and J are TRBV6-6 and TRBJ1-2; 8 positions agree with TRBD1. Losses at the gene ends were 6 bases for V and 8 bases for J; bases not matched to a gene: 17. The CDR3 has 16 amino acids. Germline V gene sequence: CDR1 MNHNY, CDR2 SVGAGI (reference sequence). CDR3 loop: CASSGRGQAASIGYTF. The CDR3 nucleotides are TGTGCCAGCAGCGGACGGGGACAGGCGGCCAGTATCGGCTACACCTTC.

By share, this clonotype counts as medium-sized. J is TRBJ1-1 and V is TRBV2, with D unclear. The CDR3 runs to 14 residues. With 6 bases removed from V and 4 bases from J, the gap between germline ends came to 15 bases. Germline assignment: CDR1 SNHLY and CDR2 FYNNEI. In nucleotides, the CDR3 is TGTGCCAGCAGGGAAAGCCCTCGGGCCACTGAAGCTTTCTTT. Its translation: CASRESPRATEAFF.

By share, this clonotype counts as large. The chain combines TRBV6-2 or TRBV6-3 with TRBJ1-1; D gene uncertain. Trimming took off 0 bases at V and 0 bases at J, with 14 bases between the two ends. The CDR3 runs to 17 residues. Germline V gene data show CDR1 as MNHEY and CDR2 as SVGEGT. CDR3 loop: CASSYSWAEFMNTEAFF. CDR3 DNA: TGTGCCAGCAGTTACTCGTGGGCAGAATTCATGAACACTGAAGCTTTCTTT.

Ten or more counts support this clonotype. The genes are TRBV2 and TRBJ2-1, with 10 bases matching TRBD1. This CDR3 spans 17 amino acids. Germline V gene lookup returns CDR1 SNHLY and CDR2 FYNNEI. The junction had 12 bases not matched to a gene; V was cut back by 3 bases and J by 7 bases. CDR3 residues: CASSDSRFGQGGNEQFF. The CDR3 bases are TGTGCCAGCAGTGATAGTCGGTTCGGACAGGGGGGGAATGAGCAGTTCTTC.

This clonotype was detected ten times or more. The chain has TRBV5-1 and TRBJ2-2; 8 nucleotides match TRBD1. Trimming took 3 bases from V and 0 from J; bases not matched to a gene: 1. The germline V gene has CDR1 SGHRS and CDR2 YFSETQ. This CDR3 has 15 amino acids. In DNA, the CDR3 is TGCGCCAGCAGCTGGGACAGGACGAACACCGGGGAGCTGTTTTTT. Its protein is CASSWDRTNTGELFF.

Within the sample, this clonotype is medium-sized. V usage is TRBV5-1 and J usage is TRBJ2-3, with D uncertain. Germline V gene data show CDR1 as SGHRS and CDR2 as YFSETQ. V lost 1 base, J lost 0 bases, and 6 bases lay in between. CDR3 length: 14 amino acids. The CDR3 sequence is CASSLQASTDTQYF. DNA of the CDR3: TGCGCCAGCAGCTTGCAGGCGAGCACAGATACGCAGTATTTT.

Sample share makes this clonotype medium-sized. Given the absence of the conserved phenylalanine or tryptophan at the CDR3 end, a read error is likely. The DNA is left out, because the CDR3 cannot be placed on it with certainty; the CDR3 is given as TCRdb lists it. Here the CDR3 reads CASSLEWEPMT. The V gene is TRBV5-1, the J gene TRBJ1-4. Germline CDR1 is SGHRS and CDR2 is YFSETQ. A total of 11 residues make up the CDR3, ends included.